What follows are 9 T cell receptor beta chains derived from one specimen sequenced in a study of cytomegalovirus exposure and HLA in healthy donors. The PCR contained 60 Vbeta and 13 Jbeta primers. TCRdb keeps only in-frame clones here, not all; method: immunoSEQ multiplex PCR. The profile shows 100,000 to 150,000 clones, 70% to 75% of them singletons. The sequenced sample consisted of PBMCs. The receptors come from a middle-aged woman in good health and CMV-seropositive.

This clone was counted between two and nine times. This chain joins TRBV4-1 and TRBJ2-2, with 9 bases aligning to TRBD2. Germline CDR1 reads MGHRA; CDR2 reads YSYEKL. V lost 1 base to trimming and J lost 1 base; unmatched junction nucleotides: 19. CDR3 length equals 22 residues. The CDR3 region is CASSQVTVRGRALRGNTGELFF. CDR3 DNA: TGCGCCAGCAGCCAAGTGACGGTTCGCGGGAGGGCCTTAAGAGGGAACACCGGGGAGCTGTTTTTT.

V gene TRBV4-3 combines with J gene TRBJ2-5; 15 nucleotides align to TRBD2. V lost 4 bases and J lost 1; bases outside the gene matches: 13. The CDR3 has 20 amino acids. Germline V gene lookup returns CDR1 LGHNA and CDR2 YSLEER. The CDR3 DNA sequence: TGCGCCAGCAGCCCAGTGGGGACTAGCGGGGGGCCGGGGGCCCAAGAGACCCAGTACTTC. It encodes CASSPVGTSGGPGAQETQYF.

The CDR3 spells CAWTMDWSSGNTIYF. CDR3 nucleotides: TGTGCCTGGACTATGGACTGGAGCTCTGGAAACACCATATATTTT. The chain joins TRBV30 to TRBJ1-3; D is unclear. V lost 4 bases to trimming and J lost 0 bases, with 13 bases between them. There are 15 residues in the CDR3. Per the germline V gene, CDR1 is GTSNPN and CDR2 is SVGIG (reference sequence).

This clone has more than one count but fewer than ten. V gene TRBV2 combines with J gene TRBJ2-5; TRBD1 matches at 12 bases. CDR3 size: 18 residues. The V segment lost 6 bases and the J segment 3 bases; nucleotides outside the gene matches: 14. Germline-derived CDR1 and CDR2 are SNHLY and FYNNEI. Here the CDR3 DNA reads TGTGCCAGCAGGGCGGGACAGGGGGCGGACCGACCAAAAGAGACCCAGTACTTC. Protein: CASRAGQGADRPKETQYF.

This clone came up once. The V call is TRBV7-2, the J call TRBJ1-5; maybe TRBD1 (6 bases). The CDR3 has 13 residues. Trimming pared 6 bases from V and 5 bases from J, leaving 11 bases between. The germline V gene encodes CDR1 SGHTA and CDR2 FQGNSA. The CDR3 DNA reads as TGTGCCAGCAGTGAAACAGGGTATCAGCCCCAGCATTTT. It translates to CASSETGYQPQHF.

Worth noting for this clone: Other DNA variants within this sample encode the same CDR3. This sequence joins TRBV28 and TRBJ1-4; TRBD1 matches 9 bases. Germline trimming cut 6 bases from V and 8 bases from J; bases unmatched to any gene: 7. The CDR3 totals 14 residues. Looked up from germline, CDR1 is MDHEN and CDR2 is SYDVKM. For the CDR3, the DNA is TGTGCCAGCAGCGCGGGACAGGGCGAGGAAAAACTGTTTTTT. It yields the protein CASSAGQGEEKLFF.

J is TRBJ1-1 and V is TRBV4-3; D gene unclear. This CDR3 spans 13 amino acids. CDR1 is LGHNA and CDR2 is YSLEER in the germline V gene. The V end was cut by 2 bases, the J end by 6 bases, with 10 bases between. CDR3 nucleotide sequence: TGCGCCAGCAGCCAACAGGTCTCCGCTGAAGCTTTCTTT. Protein sequence: CASSQQVSAEAFF.

The chain links TRBV25-1 to TRBJ1-4, with a tentative D call TRBD1 (6 bases). V lost 10 bases and J 4 bases, leaving 13 bases between the germline ends. Germline CDR1 and CDR2: MGHDK and SYGVNS. The length of the CDR3 is 13 residues. CDR3 sequence (DNA): TGTGCCACGAGAAGACAGGATAATGAAAAACTGTTTTTT. This translates into CATRRQDNEKLFF.

The chain couples TRBV28 to TRBJ2-6; the D gene is possibly TRBD1 (6 bases). Trimming stripped 4 bases from V and 4 bases from J, with 14 bases between. CDR3 length equals 16 residues. Germline V gene sequence: CDR1 MDHEN, CDR2 SYDVKM. The CDR3 reads CASSSTHRAGANVLTF. CDR3 DNA sequence: TGTGCCAGCAGTTCCACCCACAGGGCCGGGGCCAACGTCCTGACTTTC.